One and the same sample provided the 17 T cell receptor beta chains below, sequenced in a study of Ad26.COV2.S vaccination and SARS-CoV-2 variants. Noted treatment: some 19 received Ad26.COV2.S at low or high dose, single or two shots; about 5 received placebo; per-sample allocation not given. Sampling was done on day 63 after the first vaccine or placebo injection. The method was immunoSEQ multiplex PCR; TCRdb's version includes in-frame clones alone and lacks a portion of them. Of around 450,000 clones listed, roughly 90% are singletons. The sample consisted of peripheral blood, taken in a trial of Ad26.COV2.S vaccine versus placebo. Source of these receptors: a person aged 18 to 65 who received the Ad26.COV2.S COVID-19 vaccine or a placebo.

The chain uses TRBV14 and TRBJ2-5, with D maybe TRBD2 (5 bases). CDR3 length equals 12 residues. V was cut by 4 bases and J by 7 bases, with 10 bases left in between. Germline assignment: CDR1 SGHDN and CDR2 FVKESK. This chain's CDR3 is CASSPTRGTQYF. CDR3 sequence (DNA): TGTGCCAGCAGCCCTACCCGGGGGACCCAGTACTTC.

V is TRBV6-5 and J is TRBJ1-2; D is perhaps TRBD1 (5 bases). CDR1 is MNHEY and CDR2 is SVGAGI in the germline V gene. This CDR3 comprises 16 residues. The V and J ends lost 0 bases and 7 bases respectively, with 18 bases between them. The DNA of the CDR3 is TGTGCCAGCAGTTACTCCGTAGACGGGGCGCGGGGTGGCTACACCTTC. It yields the protein CASSYSVDGARGGYTF.

This rearrangement joins TRBV6-2 or TRBV6-3 to TRBJ2-3, with 7 bases aligning to TRBD2. The CDR3 is made up of 15 amino acids. V lost 0 bases to trimming and J lost 1 base; unmatched junction nucleotides: 1. Germline V gene sequence: CDR1 MNHEY, CDR2 SVGEGT. In DNA, the CDR3 is TGTGCCAGCAGTTACTCGGGGAGGGGCACAGATACGCAGTATTTT. Its protein product is CASSYSGRGTDTQYF.

The chain carries TRBV6-1 and TRBJ2-1; 10 nucleotides line up with TRBD1. Looked up from germline, CDR1 is MNHNS and CDR2 is SASEGT. J was trimmed by 4 bases and V by 6 bases; bases with no gene match: 9. The CDR3 is 16 amino acids. The CDR3: CASSESDRGRYNEQFF. In nucleotides, the CDR3 is TGTGCCAGCAGCGAATCAGACAGGGGGCGTTACAATGAGCAGTTCTTC.

V is TRBV18 and J is TRBJ2-4; 8 nucleotides agree with TRBD1. Per the germline V gene, CDR1 is KGHSH and CDR2 is LQKENI. V was pared by 2 bases and J by 5 bases, with 5 bases of the junction left unmatched. This CDR3 contains 15 residues. DNA for the CDR3: TGTGCCAGCTCACCATGGACAGGGATAGAAAACATTCAGTACTTC. Its protein is CASSPWTGIENIQYF. The full variable domain, with the rest looked up from reference TRBV18 and TRBJ2-4, is NAGVMQNPRHLVRRRGQEARLRCSPMKGHSHVYWYRQLPEEGLKFMVYLQKENIIDESGMPKERFSAEFPKEGPSILRIQQVVRGDSAAYFCASSPWTGIENIQYFGAGTRLSVL.

This clone came up once. The rearrangement links TRBV10-3 to TRBJ2-5; TRBD2 agrees at 9 bases. The CDR3 consists of 15 residues. Germline V gene lookup returns CDR1 ENHRY and CDR2 SYGVKD. V trimming: 1 base; J trimming: 5 bases; junction bases outside the gene matches: 5. The CDR3: CAISEWGLAGETQYF. In DNA form, the CDR3 reads TGTGCCATCAGTGAGTGGGGACTAGCCGGTGAGACCCAGTACTTC.

V is TRBV11-3 and J is TRBJ2-1; the D gene is possibly TRBD1 (5 bases). The CDR3 extends over 13 amino acids. V dropped 1 base and J dropped 8 bases, with 9 bases sitting between them. Germline CDR1 is SGHNT and CDR2 is YENEEA. The CDR3 nucleotides are TGTGCCAGCAGCTTAGGGGGCTTATATGAGCAGTTCTTC. As protein: CASSLGGLYEQFF.

This chain joins TRBV4-1 and TRBJ2-7; 8 positions agree with TRBD1. V gave up 3 bases and J gave up 2 bases; unmatched junction bases: 9. The CDR3 runs to 16 residues. Germline CDR1 is MGHRA and CDR2 is YSYEKL. The CDR3 spells CASSHLDRGPTYEQYF. The CDR3 nucleotides read TGCGCCAGCAGCCATCTCGACAGGGGCCCTACCTACGAGCAGTACTTC.

This chain connects TRBV2 to TRBJ1-1; D remains unclear. V shed 3 bases and J shed 0 bases, with 14 bases lying between them. In germline, CDR1 is SNHLY, CDR2 FYNNEI. This CDR3 has 16 residues. The CDR3 DNA follows: TGTGCCAGCAGTGAGCGGGATTCAACCTTGAACACTGAAGCTTTCTTT. It codes for CASSERDSTLNTEAFF.

The chain joins TRBV6-5 to TRBJ2-7, with a weak D call TRBD1 (6 bases). Germline values: CDR1 MNHEY, CDR2 SVGAGI. Between the trimmed V and J ends, which lost 4 bases and 0 bases, there was a span of 13 bases. The CDR3 consists of 15 residues. CDR3 DNA: TGTGCCAGCAGTTTCCGGCAGGGGCTCTCCTACGAGCAGTACTTC. This encodes CASSFRQGLSYEQYF.

The chain couples TRBV19 to TRBJ1-5; 9 bases agree with TRBD1. This CDR3 contains 15 residues. CDR1 and CDR2 (germline): LNHDA, SQIVND (reference sequence). Trimming removed 5 bases from V and 3 bases from J; junction bases left unmatched: 5. This CDR3 is CASSWGTGNNQPQHF. The DNA of the CDR3 is TGTGCCAGTAGTTGGGGGACAGGGAACAATCAGCCCCAGCATTTT.

The rearrangement links TRBV28 to TRBJ2-5, with D tentatively TRBD2 (6 bases). V lost 4 bases and J lost 5, with 8 bases in between. Germline CDR1 MDHEN, CDR2 SYDVKM. The CDR3 extends over 12 amino acids. CDR3 DNA sequence: TGTGCCAGCAGTTGGGCGGGGGAGACCCAGTACTTC. Residues: CASSWAGETQYF. The full variable domain, completed using reference TRBV28 and TRBJ2-5, is DVKVTQSSRYLVKRTGEKVFLECVQDMDHENMFWYRQDPGLGLRLIYFSYDVKMKEKGDIPEGYSVSREKKERFSLILESASTNQTSMYLCASSWAGETQYFGPGTRLLVL.

This sequence joins TRBV28 and TRBJ2-7; 9 bases agree with TRBD1. Trimming at V came to 3 bases and at J to 5 bases, leaving 8 bases not matched to a gene. Germline CDR1 MDHEN, CDR2 SYDVKM. The CDR3 extends over 15 amino acids. The DNA for the CDR3 is TGTGCCAGCAGTTTCCTAGGGACAGGGTACAACGAGCAGTACTTC. Translation: CASSFLGTGYNEQYF. Filled out from reference TRBV28 and TRBJ2-7, the complete variable domain reads DVKVTQSSRYLVKRTGEKVFLECVQDMDHENMFWYRQDPGLGLRLIYFSYDVKMKEKGDIPEGYSVSREKKERFSLILESASTNQTSMYLCASSFLGTGYNEQYFGPGTRLTVT.

The CDR3 loop is CATSRGQEETQYF. The DNA for the CDR3 is TGTGCCACCAGCAGAGGGCAGGAAGAGACCCAGTACTTC. This chain connects TRBV15 to TRBJ2-5; D not resolved. V was clipped by 1 base and J by 3 bases, with 6 bases between them. Germline V CDR1 and CDR2: LNHNV, YYDKDF (reference sequence). The CDR3 spans 13 residues.

This chain joins TRBV3-1 (or the pseudogene TRBV3-2) and TRBJ1-3, with D uncertain. V gave up 3 bases and J gave up 4 bases, with 7 bases separating them. The CDR3 totals 13 residues. Per the germline V gene, CDR1 is LGHDT and CDR2 is YNNKEL (reference sequence). The CDR3 coding sequence is TGTGCCAGCAGCCAGGGTTACGGAAACACCATATATTTT. The encoded protein is CASSQGYGNTIYF.

V and J are TRBV6-2 or TRBV6-3 and TRBJ2-5, with D perhaps TRBD2 (5 bases). The CDR3 runs to 12 residues. The germline V and J ends were trimmed by 4 bases and 5 bases, with 8 bases remaining between them. The germline V gene encodes CDR1 MNHEY and CDR2 SVGEGT. The CDR3 sequence is CASSFKRETQYF. The CDR3 nucleotides are TGTGCCAGCAGTTTTAAGCGGGAGACCCAGTACTTC.

This chain connects TRBV3-1 (or the pseudogene TRBV3-2) to TRBJ2-2; tentative D call: TRBD1 (6 bases). The V gene lost 0 bases and the J gene lost 6 bases, with 11 bases spanning the gap. The CDR3 is made up of 15 amino acids. CDR1 LGHDT and CDR2 YNNKEL come from the germline V gene (reference sequence). In DNA form, the CDR3 reads TGTGCCAGCAGCCAAGAACTGGGGGCGGCCGGGGAGCTGTTTTTT. It yields the protein CASSQELGAAGELFF.